This T cell receptor beta chain stems from a study of control samples from healthy donors and cancer patients. In this sample, this clone turned up a few times. The method was immunoSEQ multiplex PCR; TCRdb's version includes in-frame clones alone and lacks a portion of them. The top ten clones hold 0.95% to 1.5% of a sample with about 65,000 clones, about nine tenths of them seen once. The CDR3 is 16 residues long. Trimming left V 2 bases short and J 0 bases short, with 11 bases between. Germline V gene lookup returns CDR1 SGHDN and CDR2 FVKESK. The source is a woman in her forties or fifties with colorectal cancer. The rearrangement uses TRBV14 and TRBJ2-1; D possibly corresponds to TRBD2 (6 bases). Sequencing was done on a sample of PBMCs. The chain's CDR3 is CASSQRELSSYNEQFF. The CDR3 DNA is TGTGCCAGCAGCCAACGGGAGCTGAGCTCCTACAATGAGCAGTTCTTC.